These T cell receptor beta chains were read from a single sample in a study of blood T cell repertoires in COVID-19. Data came from immunoSEQ multiplex PCR; TCRdb stores just in-frame clones and leaves some out. The repertoire holds a few hundred thousand clones, approximately 87% seen once, with roughly 9.4% in the top ten. The sequencing input was PBMCs or T cells enriched from blood (not recorded which). The receptors originated from a woman between 50 and 59 years old who had recovered from COVID-19. The CDR3 runs from the conserved cysteine through the conserved F or W. D genes are given only for firm matches. Clone size is stated in some rows and not others, as once, few, many or a class when expanded.

clone_size j_call d_call v_call cdr3_aa cdr3_nt
. TRBJ1-5 TRBD1 TRBV3-1/TRBV3-2 CASSLGQVNQPQHF TGTGCCAGCAGCCTGGGACAGGTGAATCAGCCCCAGCATTTT
few TRBJ2-7 . TRBV5-1 CASSRSGGTYEQYF TGCGCCAGCAGTAGGTCAGGGGGGACCTACGAGCAGTACTTC
. TRBJ2-7 TRBD2 TRBV7-6 CAVQGGGTHYEQYF TGTGCCGTACAAGGCGGGGGGACCCACTACGAGCAGTACTTC
. TRBJ1-5 TRBD1 TRBV12-3/TRBV12-4 CASSGTGGQPQHF TGTGCCAGCAGCGGGACAGGGGGACAGCCCCAGCATTTT
many TRBJ1-2 . TRBV7-2 CASSRGAALFYGYTF TGTGCCAGCTCCCGGGGGGCTGCGCTCTTCTATGGCTACACCTTC
. TRBJ2-1 TRBD2 TRBV3-1/TRBV3-2 CASSLTSGDNNEQFF TGTGCCAGCAGCCTGACTAGCGGGGACAACAATGAGCAGTTCTTC
. TRBJ2-7 . TRBV30 CAWSPGATQYF TGTGCCTGGAGTCCAGGTGCGACGCAGTACTTC
. TRBJ1-1 . TRBV6-5 CASSRTVMNTEAFF TGTGCCAGCAGTAGGACAGTTATGAACACTGAAGCTTTCTTT
. TRBJ2-7 TRBD1 TRBV19 CASSEPGQHYEQYF TGTGCCAGTAGTGAACCGGGACAGCACTACGAGCAGTACTTC
. TRBJ1-1 . TRBV7-2 CASSFGSGFTEAFF TGTGCCAGCAGCTTCGGGTCAGGGTTCACTGAAGCTTTCTTT
. TRBJ1-2 TRBD1 TRBV5-1 CASSSFQGAGYGYTF TGCGCCAGCAGCTCCTTCCAGGGGGCTGGATATGGCTACACCTTC
. TRBJ2-3 . TRBV24-1 CATRLGPGSDTQYF TGTGCCACCAGACTGGGGCCTGGGTCAGATACGCAGTATTTT
. TRBJ1-3 . TRBV5-1 CASSSGAAGNTIYF TGCGCCAGCAGCTCAGGGGCAGCTGGAAACACCATATATTTT
. TRBJ1-1 . TRBV19 CASRLPSDQINHDRLNTEAFF TGTGCCAGTAGACTCCCCTCCGATCAAATAAATCACGACAGGCTGAACACTGAAGCTTTCTTT
. TRBJ1-1 . TRBV7-9 CASSKTGTEAFF TGTGCCAGCAGCAAAACCGGCACTGAAGCTTTCTTT
. TRBJ1-1 . TRBV7-8 CASSSGSGGRRAEAFF TGTGCCAGCAGCTCAGGATCGGGGGGGAGGAGGGCTGAAGCTTTCTTT
. TRBJ1-2 TRBD1 TRBV5-4 CASSRDRGRSLGGYTF TGTGCCAGCAGCCGGGACAGGGGGCGGTCGTTGGGTGGCTACACCTTC
few TRBJ1-5 . TRBV20-1 CSASLAGGWGNQPQHF TGCAGTGCTAGTTTGGCGGGGGGCTGGGGCAATCAGCCCCAGCATTTT
. TRBJ1-1 . TRBV2 CASSGGVSPRAFF TGTGCCAGCAGTGGAGGTGTCTCTCCAAGAGCTTTCTTT
. TRBJ1-5 . TRBV15 CATSRVYNQPQHF TGTGCCACCAGCAGAGTGTACAATCAGCCCCAGCATTTT
. TRBJ1-5 TRBD1 TRBV19 CASSPGDRVDQPQHF TGTGCCAGTAGTCCAGGAGACAGGGTGGATCAGCCCCAGCATTTT
. TRBJ2-5 TRBD1 TRBV4-3 CASSQDRGPETQYF TGCGCCAGCAGCCAAGACAGGGGGCCAGAGACCCAGTACTTC
. TRBJ1-5 . TRBV3-1/TRBV3-2 CASSGQPHSNQPQHF TGTGCCAGCAGCGGACAGCCACATAGCAATCAGCCCCAGCATTTT
. TRBJ2-5 . TRBV5-1 CASSLGAEQTQYF TGCGCCAGCAGCTTGGGCGCTGAGCAGACCCAGTACTTC
. TRBJ1-2 . TRBV3-1/TRBV3-2 CASGGPGRNYGYTF TGTGCCAGCGGAGGACCAGGGAGGAACTATGGCTACACCTTC
. TRBJ1-3 . TRBV5-1 CASSRDISSGNTIYF TGCGCCAGCAGCCGGGACATTTCCTCTGGAAACACCATATATTTT
. TRBJ2-5 . TRBV7-3 CASSLRPGGGETQYF TGTGCCAGCAGCTTACGGCCAGGGGGAGGAGAGACCCAGTACTTC
. TRBJ1-2 . TRBV29-1 CSASTGLVDGYTF TGCAGCGCCTCTACAGGGTTGGTGGATGGCTACACCTTC
. TRBJ1-1 . TRBV5-1 CASNADMNTEAFF TGCGCCAGCAACGCGGACATGAACACTGAAGCTTTCTTT
. TRBJ1-2 TRBD1 TRBV12-3/TRBV12-4 CASRRQGNYGYTF TGTGCCAGCAGACGACAGGGAAACTATGGCTACACCTTC
. TRBJ1-2 . TRBV6-5 CASSYGARPSGYTF TGTGCCAGCAGTTACGGGGCCCGGCCGAGTGGCTACACCTTC
. TRBJ1-2 TRBD1 TRBV7-8 CASSFLRGSSNYGYTF TGTGCCAGCAGCTTTCTCAGGGGGTCCTCTAACTATGGCTACACCTTC
. TRBJ2-2 . TRBV13 CASSFVPGADTGELFF TGTGCCAGCAGCTTCGTCCCAGGGGCGGACACCGGGGAGCTGTTTTTT
. TRBJ2-7 . TRBV6-5 CASRRVWEQYF TGTGCCAGCAGAAGAGTCTGGGAGCAGTACTTC
. TRBJ2-7 . TRBV13 CASSLERQYEQYF TGTGCCAGCAGCTTAGAGCGACAGTACGAGCAGTACTTC
. TRBJ1-4 . TRBV7-9 CASSLPRGTNEKLFF TGTGCCAGCAGCTTACCCCGAGGGACTAATGAAAAACTGTTTTTT
. TRBJ1-1 . TRBV7-3 CASSLDRGYTEAFF TGTGCCAGCAGCTTGGACAGAGGGTACACTGAAGCTTTCTTT
once TRBJ1-1 . TRBV20-1 CSGSVNTEAFF TGCAGTGGGTCGGTGAACACTGAAGCTTTCTTT
once TRBJ1-4 . TRBV27 CASSSYSRYRDGRRKLFF TGTGCCAGCAGTTCATATAGCAGATACAGGGATGGGAGAAGAAAACTGTTTTTT
. TRBJ1-5 . TRBV6-2/TRBV6-3 CASSYAQGAHQPQHF TGTGCCAGCAGTTACGCACAGGGTGCGCATCAGCCCCAGCATTTT
. TRBJ2-3 . TRBV9 CASSARQGSGDTQYF TGTGCCAGCAGCGCTAGGCAGGGGAGTGGGGATACGCAGTATTTT
. TRBJ2-1 TRBD2 TRBV7-6 CASSFNSRTGGLNEQFF TGTGCCAGCAGCTTTAATTCGAGAACGGGGGGGCTTAATGAGCAGTTCTTC
. TRBJ1-5 TRBD1 TRBV9 CASSVDGTGYQPQHF TGTGCCAGCAGCGTAGATGGGACAGGGTATCAGCCCCAGCATTTT
. TRBJ2-1 . TRBV7-6 CASSLEKEAERFF TGTGCCAGCAGCTTAGAAAAGGAGGCGGAAAGGTTCTTC
. TRBJ2-2 . TRBV9 CASSAFTGELFF TGTGCCAGCAGCGCTTTCACCGGGGAGCTGTTTTTT
. TRBJ2-1 . TRBV9 CASSVEGGDYNEQFF TGTGCCAGCAGCGTAGAAGGCGGGGACTACAATGAGCAGTTCTTC
once TRBJ1-1 . TRBV2 CASGIGGGSGRTEAFF TGTGCCAGCGGAATCGGCGGCGGGAGCGGGAGGACTGAAGCTTTCTTT
few TRBJ2-3 TRBD1 TRBV18 CASGTGHSTDTQYF TGTGCCAGCGGGACAGGCCATAGCACAGATACGCAGTATTTT
. TRBJ1-5 . TRBV28 CASSSRGGFNQPQHF TGTGCCAGCAGTTCGCGTGGGGGGTTTAATCAGCCCCAGCATTTT